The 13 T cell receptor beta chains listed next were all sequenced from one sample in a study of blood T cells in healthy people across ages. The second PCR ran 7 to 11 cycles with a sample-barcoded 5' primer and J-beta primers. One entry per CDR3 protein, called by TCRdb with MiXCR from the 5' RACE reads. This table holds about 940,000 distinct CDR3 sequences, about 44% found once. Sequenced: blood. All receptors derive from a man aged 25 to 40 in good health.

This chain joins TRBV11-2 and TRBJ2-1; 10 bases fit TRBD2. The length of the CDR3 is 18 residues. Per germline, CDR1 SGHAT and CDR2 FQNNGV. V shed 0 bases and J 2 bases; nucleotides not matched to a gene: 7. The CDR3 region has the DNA TGTGCCAGCAGCTTAGAGGGAACTAGCGGGGTTCCCTACAATGAGCAGTTCTTC. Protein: CASSLEGTSGVPYNEQFF.

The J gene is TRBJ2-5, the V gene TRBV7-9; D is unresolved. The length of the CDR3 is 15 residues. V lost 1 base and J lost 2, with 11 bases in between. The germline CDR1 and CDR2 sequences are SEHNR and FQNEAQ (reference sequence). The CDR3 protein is CASSLVSGLQETQYF. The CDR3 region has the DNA TGTGCCAGCAGCTTAGTATCTGGTCTACAAGAGACCCAGTACTTC.

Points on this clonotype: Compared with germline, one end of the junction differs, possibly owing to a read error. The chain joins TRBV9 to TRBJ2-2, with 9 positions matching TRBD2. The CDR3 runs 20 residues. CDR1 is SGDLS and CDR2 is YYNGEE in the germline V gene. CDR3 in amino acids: CAGSVDPSGEGIYNTGELFF. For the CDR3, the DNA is TGTGCCGGCAGCGTAGATCCTAGCGGGGAAGGAATCTATAACACCGGGGAGCTGTTTTTT.

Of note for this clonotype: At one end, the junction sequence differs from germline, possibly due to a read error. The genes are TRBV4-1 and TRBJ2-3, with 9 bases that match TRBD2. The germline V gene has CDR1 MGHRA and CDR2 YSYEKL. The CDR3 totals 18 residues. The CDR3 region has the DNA TGCGTCAGCAGCCAAGGAACATATAGCGGGGGTGCAACAGATACGCAGTATTTT. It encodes CVSSQGTYSGGATDTQYF.

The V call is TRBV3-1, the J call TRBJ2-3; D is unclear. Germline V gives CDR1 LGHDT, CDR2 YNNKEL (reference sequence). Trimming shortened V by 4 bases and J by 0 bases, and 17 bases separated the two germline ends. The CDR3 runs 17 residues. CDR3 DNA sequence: TGTGCCAGCAGCCCCCATTACCCATCCACTAGCACAGATACGCAGTATTTT. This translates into CASSPHYPSTSTDTQYF.

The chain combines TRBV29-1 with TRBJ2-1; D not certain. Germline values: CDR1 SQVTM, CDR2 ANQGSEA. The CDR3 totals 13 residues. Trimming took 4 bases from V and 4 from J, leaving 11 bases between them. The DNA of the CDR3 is TGCAGCGTTGGTGCCCTGTCTTACAATGAGCAGTTCTTC. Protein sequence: CSVGALSYNEQFF.

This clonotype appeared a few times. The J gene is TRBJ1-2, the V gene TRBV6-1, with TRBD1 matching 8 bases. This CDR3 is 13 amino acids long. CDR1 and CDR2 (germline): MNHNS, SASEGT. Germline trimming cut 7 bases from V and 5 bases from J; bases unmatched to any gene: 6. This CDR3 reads CASTRTGPYGYTF. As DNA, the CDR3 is TGTGCCAGCACCCGGACAGGGCCTTATGGCTACACCTTC.

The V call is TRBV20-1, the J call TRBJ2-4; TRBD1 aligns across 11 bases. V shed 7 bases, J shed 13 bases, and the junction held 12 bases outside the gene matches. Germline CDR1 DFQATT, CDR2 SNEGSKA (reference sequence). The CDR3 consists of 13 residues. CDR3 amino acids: CSGRGQGEVGQYF. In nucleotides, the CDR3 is TGCAGTGGAAGGGGACAGGGGGAAGTGGGGCAGTACTTC.

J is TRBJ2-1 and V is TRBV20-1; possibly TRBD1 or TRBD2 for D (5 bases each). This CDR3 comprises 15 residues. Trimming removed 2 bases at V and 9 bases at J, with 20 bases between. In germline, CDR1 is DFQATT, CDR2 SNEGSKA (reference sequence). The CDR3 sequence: CSARSGAGVRGEQFF. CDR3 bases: TGCAGTGCTAGATCCGGGGCAGGAGTACGGGGTGAGCAGTTCTTC.

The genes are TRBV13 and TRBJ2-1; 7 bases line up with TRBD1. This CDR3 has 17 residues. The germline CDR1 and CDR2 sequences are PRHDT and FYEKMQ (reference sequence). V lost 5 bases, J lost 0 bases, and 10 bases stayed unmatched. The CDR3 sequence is CASSPLRDRVSYNEQFF. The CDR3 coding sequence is TGTGCCAGCAGCCCACTCCGCGACAGGGTCTCCTACAATGAGCAGTTCTTC. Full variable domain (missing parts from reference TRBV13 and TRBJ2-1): AAGVIQSPRHLIKEKRETATLKCYPIPRHDTVYWYQQGPGQDPQFLISFYEKMQSDKGSIPDRFSAQQFSDYHSELNMSSLELGDSALYFCASSPLRDRVSYNEQFFGPGTRLTVL.

CDR3 sequence (DNA): TGTGCCAGCAGCTTAGATGGGGGAGGGATCACTGAAGCTTTCTTT. Translating gives CASSLDGGGITEAFF. The gene calls are TRBV7-9 and TRBJ1-1; the D gene is possibly TRBD1 (5 bases). CDR3 length: 15 residues. Germline-derived CDR1 and CDR2 are SEHNR and FQNEAQ (reference sequence). Trimming took off 1 base at V and 4 bases at J, with 13 bases between the two ends. The variable domain in full, completed from reference TRBV7-9 and TRBJ1-1, reads DTGVSQNPRHKITKRGQNVTFRCDPISEHNRLYWYRQTLGQGPEFLTYFQNEAQLEKSRLLSDRFSAERPKGSFSTLEIQRTEQGDSAMYLCASSLDGGGITEAFFGQGTRLTVV.

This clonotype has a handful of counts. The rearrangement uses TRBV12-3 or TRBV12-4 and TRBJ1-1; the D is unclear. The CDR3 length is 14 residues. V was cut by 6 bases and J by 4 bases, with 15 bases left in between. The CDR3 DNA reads TGTGCCAGCAGCTCCCCGGGCGGTCGCACTGAAGCTTTCTTT. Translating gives CASSSPGGRTEAFF.

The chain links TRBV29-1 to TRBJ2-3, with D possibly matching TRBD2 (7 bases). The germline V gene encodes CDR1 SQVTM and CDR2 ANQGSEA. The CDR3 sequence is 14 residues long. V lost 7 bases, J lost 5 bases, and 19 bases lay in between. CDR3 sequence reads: CSGLRTGGGDTQYF. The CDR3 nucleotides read TGCAGCGGTCTAAGAACGGGGGGCGGAGATACGCAGTATTTT.